This entry concerns a single TCR beta chain. Its cognate antigen is unknown. The data were taken from a study of cytomegalovirus exposure and HLA in healthy donors. For the study at large: Assignment to the Caucasian-associated ancestry cluster applied to 81% of the approximately 380 genotyped donors.

General study findings and limits: Among TCR beta chains of equal frequency, HLA-associated ones were more clonally expanded in a later analysis.

In the PCR, 60 Vbeta and 13 Jbeta primers were used. Profiled with immunoSEQ multiplex PCR; TCRdb holds only in-frame clones, not every one. The sample lists about 120,000 clones; about two thirds were seen once. This CDR3 spans 14 amino acids. CDR1 is SGHRS and CDR2 is YFSETQ in the germline V gene. J lost 3 bases, V lost 5 bases, and 3 bases had no gene match. This chain joins TRBV5-1 and TRBJ2-2; 8 bases agree with TRBD1. The origin of this receptor is a man younger than 40 in good health and CMV-seronegative. The sample consisted of PBMCs. The CDR3 DNA reads as TGCGCCAGCAGGGTGACAGGGGACACCGGGGAGCTGTTTTTT. This translates into CASRVTGDTGELFF.